These 8 T cell receptor beta chains were all obtained from the same sample, sequenced in a study of pediatric ulcerative colitis. The table came from immunoSEQ multiplex PCR; TCRdb's copy has only in-frame clones and leaves some out. This table holds 30,000 to 35,000 clones, about 81% found once. During colonoscopy, one to two rectal pinch biopsies were collected. The sample was gut tissue. The receptor source for this set is a boy aged 10-17 years with mild ulcerative colitis.

This chain uses TRBV29-1 with TRBJ2-7, with a possible D match to TRBD1 (6 bases). The V end was cut by 4 bases, the J end by 0 bases, with 13 bases between. This CDR3 region has 14 residues. Germline values: CDR1 SQVTM, CDR2 ANQGSEA. CDR3 DNA: TGCAGCGTTGCGGGGCAGGGGAACTCCTACGAGCAGTACTTC. Translated: CSVAGQGNSYEQYF.

This clone was observed a single time. The rearrangement links TRBV18 to TRBJ1-6; D is ambiguous. V lost 6 bases and J lost 8, with 14 bases in between. Germline CDR1 is KGHSH and CDR2 is LQKENI. This CDR3 has 14 amino acids. The CDR3 DNA reads as TGTGCCAGCTCCACACAGAAGGGCGATTCACCCCTCCACTTT. This encodes CASSTQKGDSPLHF.

The genes are TRBV5-1 and TRBJ2-2; D not certain. From germline, CDR1 is SGHRS and CDR2 YFSETQ. The ends were cut back, 4 bases at V and 5 bases at J, with 9 bases in the middle. The CDR3 spans 13 residues. The CDR3 spells CASSVTGTGELFF. The CDR3 region has the DNA TGCGCCAGCAGCGTGACCGGGACCGGGGAGCTGTTTTTT.

The genes are TRBV5-4 and TRBJ1-2; D gene unclear. V was trimmed by 0 bases and J by 8 bases, leaving 11 bases between them. The length of the CDR3 is 13 residues. Germline V gene sequence: CDR1 SGHNT, CDR2 YYREEE (reference sequence). CDR3 loop: CASSLEGNRGYTF. The CDR3 nucleotides are TGTGCCAGCAGCTTGGAAGGGAATAGGGGCTACACCTTC.

This clone was observed a handful of times. This chain joins TRBV15 and TRBJ1-2, with D perhaps TRBD1 (5 bases). The ends were cut back, 5 bases at V and 5 bases at J, with 12 bases in the middle. This CDR3 is 13 amino acids long. Germline CDR1 reads LNHNV; CDR2 reads YYDKDF (reference sequence). The CDR3 DNA reads TGTGCCACCAGCGCCGCAGGGAGGTATGGCTACACCTTC. Translated, it gives CATSAAGRYGYTF.

The V and J genes are TRBV11-3 and TRBJ1-2; tentative D call: TRBD1 (5 bases). Per the germline V gene, CDR1 is SGHNT and CDR2 is YENEEA. This CDR3 region has 12 residues. Trimming stripped 5 bases from V and 8 bases from J, with 12 bases between. DNA for the CDR3: TGTGCCAGCAGCCCCGGGACCGGGGGCTACACCTTC. Its protein is CASSPGTGGYTF.

This clone has only a few counts. A read error may account for a junction end that differs from germline. The chain links TRBV7-7 to TRBJ2-1, with 12 bases aligning to TRBD2. CDR3 length: 14 amino acids. CDR1 and CDR2 (germline): SSHAT, FNYEAQ (reference sequence). CDR3 region: CASSRTSGDTEQFF. In DNA form, the CDR3 reads TGTGCTAGCAGCCGGACTAGCGGGGATACTGAGCAGTTCTTC.

The chain uses TRBV18 and TRBJ2-1, with 14 bases fitting TRBD2. The CDR3 has 15 residues. Germline assignment: CDR1 KGHSH and CDR2 LQKENI. The V and J ends lost 6 bases and 4 bases, in that order; junction bases with no gene match: 2. CDR3 sequence (DNA): TGTGCCAGCTCCGGACTAGCGGGGGGATACAATGAGCAGTTCTTC. This sequence encodes CASSGLAGGYNEQFF. The full variable domain, in which reference TRBV18 and TRBJ2-1 provide the parts outside the CDR3, is NAGVMQNPRHLVRRRGQEARLRCSPMKGHSHVYWYRQLPEEGLKFMVYLQKENIIDESGMPKERFSAEFPKEGPSILRIQQVVRGDSAAYFCASSGLAGGYNEQFFGPGTRLTVL.